Below are 4 T cell receptor beta chains sequenced from a single sample in a study of T cell clonotyping in hematopoietic cell transplantation. Time point: recipient sample about 28 days before transplant, after cytoreduction. Libraries were prepared by immunoSEQ multiplex PCR; TCRdb keeps only in-frame clonotypes and omits some of them. The repertoire includes 25,000 to 30,000 clones, approximately 86% of them detected once, and less than 2% sits in the top ten. The sample consisted of peripheral blood mononuclear cells, taken before stem cell transplant. The receptors here all came from a man aged 40-55 years with acute myeloid leukemia. Some clones in this sample may be carry-over from other donors' samples.

The rearrangement uses TRBV5-4 and TRBJ2-7; possibly TRBD2 for D (6 bases). Trimming took 2 bases from V and 1 from J, leaving 10 bases between them. Germline V CDR1 and CDR2: SGHNT, YYREEE (reference sequence). The CDR3 totals 14 residues. CDR3 DNA: TGTGCCAGCAGCTTTCGGGGGTTGTCCTACGAGCAGTACTTC. It specifies CASSFRGLSYEQYF.

The chain uses TRBV28 and TRBJ2-4; D perhaps matches TRBD2 (6 bases). The CDR3 extends over 16 amino acids. Germline V gene lookup returns CDR1 MDHEN and CDR2 SYDVKM. V lost 6 bases, J lost 0 bases, and 15 bases lay in between. This CDR3 reads CASRTGGLVAKNIQYF. The CDR3 bases are TGTGCCAGCAGAACCGGAGGGTTAGTAGCCAAAAACATTCAGTACTTC.

V is TRBV28 and J is TRBJ1-5; D remains unclear. Germline V gene data show CDR1 as MDHEN and CDR2 as SYDVKM. V was trimmed by 1 base and J by 4 bases, leaving 14 bases between them. The CDR3 contains 16 residues. The CDR3 loop reads CASSLSQDGGNQPQHF. The CDR3 bases are TGTGCCAGCAGTTTATCCCAAGACGGAGGAAATCAGCCCCAGCATTTT.

This clone was observed once. The V and J genes are TRBV5-1 and TRBJ2-3; 9 bases match TRBD2. Germline V gene data show CDR1 as SGHRS and CDR2 as YFSETQ. J gave up 6 bases and V 7 bases, and 15 bases lay outside the gene matches. This CDR3 has 16 amino acids. The CDR3 nucleotides read TGCGCCAGCCGAGGGGCCACGAGCGGGAGGCGGGATACGCAGTATTTT. Translated, it gives CASRGATSGRRDTQYF.